Sequencing of this T cell receptor beta chain was carried out in a study of T cells in Graves' hyperthyroidism and ophthalmopathy. General observations from the study: The model identified upcoming ophthalmopathy a median approximately six months ahead of onset.

The hyperthyroidism patients had all been newly diagnosed, and their disease duration was under 2 months. Their ages ranged from 18 to 65 years. This clonotype has at least ten counts. The antigen remains unidentified. Using RNA transcripts as the source, TCR beta CDR3 regions were amplified. A first-round RT-PCR of the TCR CDR3 used the HTBI primer set. MiXCR, applied by TCRdb to the multiplex PCR reads, yields one record per CDR3 protein. The table shows under 400,000 distinct CDR3 sequences, with around 25% occurring only once. Unmatched junction bases numbered 5, after V lost 3 bases and J lost 7 bases. The CDR3 length is 14 residues. CDR1 and CDR2 from the germline V gene are SNHLY and FYNNEI.

The TCR sequence derives from a man aged 45-65 years with Graves' hyperthyroidism. The chain links TRBV2 to TRBJ1-5, with TRBD1 identical over 8 bases. What was sequenced was blood. The CDR3, as DNA: TGTGCCAGCAGTGATTCAGGGGGCCGGCAGCCCCAGCATTTT. This translates into CASSDSGGRQPQHF.